This T cell receptor beta chain was sequenced for a study of shared clonotypes between healthy human individuals. Worth noting for this clone: What it binds is not known.

The assay was run at deep level. Sequencing was performed with immunoSEQ multiplex PCR; in TCRdb, only in-frame clones are kept and a portion is missing. This sample carries about 2.4 million clones, 93% of them seen once, and the ten largest clones take roughly 0.36%. The study, taken as a whole, reports: Of the naive CD4 clonotypes, around 4.8% were shared across a few donors.

This receptor was taken from a man younger than 30 in good health. Some clones in this sample may be carry-over from other donors' samples. Sequences were obtained from naive CD4+ T cells from PBMCs. Subset of the sample: CD45RA+ positively selected.

CDR3 protein: CASSSPSGVPMSYGYTF. In nucleotides, the CDR3 is TGTGCCAGCAGCTCCCCCTCGGGGGTCCCCATGTCCTATGGCTACACCTTC. The V and J genes are TRBV7-9 and TRBJ1-2; weak D call: TRBD1 (5 bases). Germline lookup yields CDR1 SEHNR and CDR2 FQNEAQ (reference sequence). V lost 4 bases and J 4 bases, leaving 22 bases between the germline ends. CDR3 length: 17 amino acids.